This passage covers 32 T cell receptor beta chains from one sample sequenced in a study of OX40 agonist ivuxolimab in advanced cancers. This table comes from immunoSEQ multiplex PCR, and its TCRdb copy is limited to in-frame clones, with some not included. This sample has 25,000 to 35,000 clones, with roughly 82% found just once. The sample was CD4+ or CD8+ T cells sorted from blood, taken in a trial of the OX40 agonist ivuxolimab. The receptors come from an adult with an advanced solid tumor such as melanoma, head and neck, liver or kidney cancer.

The J gene is TRBJ1-1, the V gene TRBV25-1, with 8 bases that match TRBD1. The CDR3 loop spans 14 amino acids. Germline CDR1 MGHDK, CDR2 SYGVNS. Trimming at V came to 4 bases and at J to 5 bases, leaving 6 bases not matched to a gene. The CDR3 DNA reads TGTGCCAGCAGTGGGACAGGGATTGGTACTGAAGCTTTCTTT. Translating it yields CASSGTGIGTEAFF. Based on the CDR3 plus reference TRBV25-1 and TRBJ1-1, the full variable domain is EADIYQTPRYLVIGTGKKITLECSQTMGHDKMYWYQQDPGMELHLIHYSYGVNSTEKGDLSSESTVSRIRTEHFPLTLESARPSHTSQYLCASSGTGIGTEAFFGQGTRLTVV.

The CDR3 DNA reads as TGTGCCAGCAGCGACCGGGACAGTTCCTACAATGAGCAGTTCTTC. It encodes CASSDRDSSYNEQFF. The chain employs TRBV7-9 and TRBJ2-1; TRBD1 aligns across 7 bases. The CDR3 is 15 residues long. The germline gives CDR1 SEHNR, CDR2 FQNEAQ (reference sequence). The junction had 5 bases not matched to a gene; V was cut back by 5 bases and J by 1 base.

This sequence joins TRBV6-5 and TRBJ1-1, with TRBD1 identical over 7 bases. Germline CDR1 MNHEY, CDR2 SVGAGI. Germline trimming cut 2 bases from V and 0 bases from J; bases unmatched to any gene: 3. This CDR3 is built from 15 residues. The CDR3 DNA sequence: TGTGCCAGCAGTTACACCGGGACAGTGAACACTGAAGCTTTCTTT. It translates to CASSYTGTVNTEAFF.

This chain connects TRBV4-1 to TRBJ1-1; no reliable D call. The V gene's germline CDR1 is MGHRA and CDR2 YSYEKL. V lost 0 bases and J lost 5, with 16 bases in between. The CDR3 covers 16 residues. The CDR3 bases are TGCGCCAGCAGCCAAGATTTAGGACGAAGGGAGACTGAAGCTTTCTTT. Amino acid sequence: CASSQDLGRRETEAFF.

The chain is built from TRBV7-6 and TRBJ1-4; D ambiguous. CDR3 length: 15 residues. CDR1 and CDR2 from the germline V gene are SGHVS and FNYEAQ. V dropped 1 base and J dropped 4 bases, with 10 bases sitting between them. CDR3 protein: CASSLGGDLNEKLFF. CDR3 nucleotides: TGTGCCAGCAGCTTAGGAGGAGACCTTAATGAAAAACTGTTTTTT.

This sequence joins TRBV6-6 and TRBJ1-3; TRBD1 matches at 8 bases. The CDR3 is 15 residues long. Germline lookup yields CDR1 MNHNY and CDR2 SVGAGI (reference sequence). J lost 3 bases, V lost 6 bases, and 7 bases had no gene match. The DNA for the CDR3 is TGTGCCAGCAGCCCTCCAGGGGGCAGTGGAAACACCATATATTTT. Translating gives CASSPPGGSGNTIYF.

This sequence joins TRBV28 and TRBJ1-5; D gene unclear. Germline V CDR1 and CDR2: MDHEN, SYDVKM. CDR3 length: 16 residues. The V gene lost 2 bases and the J gene lost 2 bases, with 13 bases spanning the gap. CDR3 loop: CASSLNPGWGNQPQHF. The CDR3 DNA reads as TGTGCCAGCAGTTTAAATCCAGGATGGGGCAATCAGCCCCAGCATTTT.

This clone was found once. The chain is built from TRBV4-1 and TRBJ1-5; D remains unclear. The CDR3 runs 16 residues. CDR1 is MGHRA and CDR2 is YSYEKL in the germline V gene. V lost 1 base, J lost 5 bases, and 15 bases lay in between. DNA of the CDR3: TGCGCCAGCAGCCAAGGCCCCGCGGCAGGCGATCAGCCCCAGCATTTT. Protein sequence: CASSQGPAAGDQPQHF.

CDR3 DNA: TGCGCCAGCAGAAGGACAGGGGAGGGGGATACGCAGTATTTT. Translating it yields CASRRTGEGDTQYF. This chain connects TRBV5-1 to TRBJ2-3; 9 positions match TRBD1. The trim removed 5 bases at V and 6 bases at J, leaving 7 bases unmatched. The CDR3 length is 14 residues. Germline-derived CDR1 and CDR2 are SGHRS and YFSETQ. The full variable domain, its missing parts supplied by reference TRBV5-1 and TRBJ2-3, is KAGVTQTPRYLIKTRGQQVTLSCSPISGHRSVSWYQQTPGQGLQFLFEYFSETQRNKGNFPGRFSGRQFSNSRSEMNVSTLELGDSALYLCASRRTGEGDTQYFGPGTRLTVL.

This clone was counted between two and nine times. In DNA, the CDR3 is TGTGCCAGCAGTTACCTGGGGACAGCAAATGAAAAACTGTTTTTT. Translating gives CASSYLGTANEKLFF. The chain links TRBV6-6 to TRBJ1-4; TRBD1 matches at 7 bases. Trimming took 2 bases from V and 5 from J; bases not matched to a gene: 5. CDR1 MNHNY and CDR2 SVGAGI come from the germline V gene (reference sequence). This CDR3 is built from 15 residues.

The CDR3 protein is CASSLLQGILSEQYF. CDR3 nucleotide sequence: TGTGCCAGCAGCTTATTGCAGGGAATCCTGAGCGAGCAGTACTTC. The rearrangement joins TRBV7-2 to TRBJ2-7; D perhaps matches TRBD1 (5 bases). The V gene's germline CDR1 is SGHTA and CDR2 FQGNSA. Trimming pared 2 bases from V and 6 bases from J, leaving 17 bases between. The CDR3 is 15 amino acids.

The chain carries TRBV2 and TRBJ2-1; weak D call: TRBD2 (5 bases). This CDR3 comprises 12 residues. The V end was cut by 8 bases, the J end by 5 bases, with 10 bases between. Germline CDR1 is SNHLY and CDR2 is FYNNEI. CDR3 DNA: TGTGCCAGCGACGGGGTACACAATGAGCAGTTCTTC. As protein: CASDGVHNEQFF.

This chain joins TRBV27 and TRBJ2-2; the D is unclear. CDR1 is MNHEY and CDR2 is SMNVEV in the germline V gene (reference sequence). V was trimmed by 4 bases and J by 3 bases, leaving 6 bases between them. The CDR3 is 13 amino acids. The DNA of the CDR3 is TGTGCCAGCAGTTCCCTTTACACCGGGGAGCTGTTTTTT. As protein: CASSSLYTGELFF.

Only one count was recorded for this clone. The chain joins TRBV28 to TRBJ2-5; D call uncertain. The germline V gene encodes CDR1 MDHEN and CDR2 SYDVKM. The CDR3 sequence is 17 residues long. V was cut by 5 bases and J by 4 bases, with 23 bases left in between. The DNA of the CDR3 is TGTGCCAGCAGTCCGCCTCCTTGGACCCAAAGAGGAGAGACCCAGTACTTC. This sequence encodes CASSPPPWTQRGETQYF.

V gene TRBV28 combines with J gene TRBJ2-7, with TRBD1 matching over 9 bases. CDR1 and CDR2 (germline): MDHEN, SYDVKM. Trimming at V came to 5 bases and at J to 7 bases, leaving 9 bases not matched to a gene. The CDR3 runs 14 residues. The CDR3 here is CASSDGQGKREQYF. The CDR3, as DNA: TGTGCCAGCAGTGATGGACAGGGGAAAAGGGAGCAGTACTTC.

This chain connects TRBV19 to TRBJ2-6; 9 bases align to TRBD1. V shed 5 bases, J shed 1 base, and the junction held 6 bases outside the gene matches. Germline values: CDR1 LNHDA, CDR2 SQIVND (reference sequence). The CDR3 contains 17 residues. CDR3 in DNA: TGTGCCAGTAGTCAGGGACAGGGACCTTCTGGGGCCAACGTCCTGACTTTC. Its protein product is CASSQGQGPSGANVLTF.

CDR3: CASGQRTSGGLWETQYF. In DNA, the CDR3 is TGTGCCAGCGGCCAGAGGACTAGCGGGGGCCTCTGGGAGACCCAGTACTTC. This chain connects TRBV28 to TRBJ2-5; TRBD2 matches 13 bases. V lost 8 bases to trimming and J lost 5 bases; unmatched junction nucleotides: 14. This CDR3 has 17 amino acids. Germline CDR1 reads MDHEN; CDR2 reads SYDVKM.

The chain uses TRBV29-1 and TRBJ1-2; D uncertain. Deletions cut 6 bases from V and 1 base from J, with 9 bases between. Per the germline V gene, CDR1 is SQVTM and CDR2 is ANQGSEA. CDR3 size: 12 residues. CDR3 region: CSVKGNNYGYTF. The CDR3 region has the DNA TGCAGCGTAAAGGGCAATAACTATGGCTACACCTTC.

This chain joins TRBV6-1 and TRBJ2-7; 9 nucleotides match TRBD1. The CDR3 totals 15 residues. V lost 2 bases to trimming and J lost 5 bases; unmatched junction nucleotides: 7. Per germline, CDR1 MNHNS and CDR2 SASEGT. The CDR3 region has the DNA TGTGCCAGCAGTGAACCCGGACAGGGGAGGCACGAGCAGTACTTC. This translates into CASSEPGQGRHEQYF.

The J gene is TRBJ1-1, the V gene TRBV7-9; D perhaps matches TRBD1 (6 bases). The CDR3 extends over 14 amino acids. V lost 7 bases and J 0 bases, leaving 12 bases between the germline ends. CDR1 and CDR2 from the germline V gene are SEHNR and FQNEAQ (reference sequence). CDR3 sequence (DNA): TGTGCCAGCAATCGAGGGGGGATGAACACTGAAGCTTTCTTT. It encodes CASNRGGMNTEAFF. The whole variable domain, remainder taken from reference TRBV7-9 and TRBJ1-1, is DTGVSQNPRHKITKRGQNVTFRCDPISEHNRLYWYRQTLGQGPEFLTYFQNEAQLEKSRLLSDRFSAERPKGSFSTLEIQRTEQGDSAMYLCASNRGGMNTEAFFGQGTRLTVV.

This chain connects TRBV4-3 to TRBJ2-3; weak D call: TRBD2 (6 bases). Trimming took off 3 bases at V and 1 base at J, with 17 bases between the two ends. The CDR3 length is 17 residues. Germline-derived CDR1 and CDR2 are LGHNA and YSLEER. This CDR3 is CASSQTLGTLRTDTQYF. The CDR3 DNA reads as TGCGCCAGCAGCCAGACCCTAGGGACTCTGCGCACAGATACGCAGTATTTT.

This rearrangement joins TRBV5-6 to TRBJ2-7; 7 bases match TRBD1. V lost 4 bases and J lost 6; bases outside the gene matches: 10. The CDR3 runs 14 residues. Germline CDR1 is SGHDT and CDR2 is YYEEEE. CDR3: CASSMGQSGTEQYF. The CDR3, as DNA: TGTGCCAGCAGCATGGGACAGTCTGGGACCGAGCAGTACTTC.

The genes are TRBV28 and TRBJ2-7; either TRBD1 or TRBD2 may supply D (5 bases each). The V end was cut by 7 bases, the J end by 4 bases, with 17 bases between. The CDR3 is made up of 14 amino acids. Germline values: CDR1 MDHEN, CDR2 SYDVKM. CDR3 DNA sequence: TGTGCCAGCAAGACAGAGGGTATACGGTACGAGCAGTACTTC. As protein: CASKTEGIRYEQYF.

The chain carries TRBV5-8 and TRBJ1-3; D gene uncertain. Trimming cost V 4 bases and J 2 bases, with 25 bases left between them. The CDR3 length is 19 residues. Germline values: CDR1 SGHTS, CDR2 YDEGEE. The CDR3 protein is CASSPSSVWREKAGNTIYF. For the CDR3, the DNA is TGTGCCAGCAGCCCCTCGTCGGTCTGGAGGGAGAAAGCTGGAAACACCATATATTTT.

The chain has TRBV11-2 and TRBJ2-1; D is perhaps TRBD1 or TRBD2 (5 bases each). The CDR3 contains 17 residues. V shed 1 base and J shed 0 bases, with 13 bases lying between them. The germline V gene encodes CDR1 SGHAT and CDR2 FQNNGV. The CDR3 region is CASSLVLGTSSYNEQFF. The CDR3 nucleotides read TGTGCCAGCAGCTTAGTGCTGGGGACGAGCTCCTACAATGAGCAGTTCTTC.

The chain has TRBV5-1 and TRBJ1-4, with 9 bases lining up with TRBD1. The V and J ends lost 3 bases and 7 bases, in that order; junction bases with no gene match: 4. CDR1 SGHRS and CDR2 YFSETQ come from the germline V gene. CDR3 size: 14 residues. For the CDR3, the DNA is TGCGCCAGCAGCTCGGGACAGGGCGGTGAAAAACTGTTTTTT. Translating gives CASSSGQGGEKLFF.

Here the CDR3 DNA reads TGTGCCAGCAGTTACTCCCGGACAGCCTTGAACACTGAAGCTTTCTTT. As protein: CASSYSRTALNTEAFF. The V gene is TRBV6-5, the J gene TRBJ1-1, with D tentatively TRBD1 (6 bases). The germline CDR1 and CDR2 sequences are MNHEY and SVGAGI. With 0 bases removed from V and 0 bases from J, the gap between germline ends came to 11 bases. CDR3 length equals 16 residues.

The chain carries TRBV19 and TRBJ1-5; D unclear. Germline CDR1 reads LNHDA; CDR2 reads SQIVND (reference sequence). The CDR3 is 15 residues long. With 7 bases removed from V and 0 bases from J, the gap between germline ends came to 13 bases. Written as DNA, the CDR3 is TGTGCCAGTAATCTCGGAATTTATAGCAATCAGCCCCAGCATTTT. Protein product: CASNLGIYSNQPQHF.

The CDR3 loop reads CASSYLGAAIQYF. As DNA, the CDR3 is TGTGCCAGCAGTTACTTGGGGGCCGCCATTCAGTACTTC. The gene calls are TRBV6-6 and TRBJ2-4, with D possibly being TRBD1 (6 bases). This CDR3 has 13 residues. From germline, CDR1 is MNHNY and CDR2 SVGAGI (reference sequence). V gave up 1 base and J gave up 9 bases, with 10 bases separating them.

V is TRBV6-5 and J is TRBJ2-5; D remains ambiguous. Trimming removed 0 bases from V and 4 bases from J, with 9 bases in between. The CDR3 consists of 14 residues. CDR1 MNHEY and CDR2 SVGAGI come from the germline V gene. Here the CDR3 DNA reads TGTGCCAGCAGTTACTCATCCCATGGAGAGACCCAGTACTTC. Protein: CASSYSSHGETQYF.

Judged by abundance, this clone is medium-sized. The DNA of the CDR3 is TGTGCCAGCAGACAAGGACAGAAAACCTACGAGCAGTACTTC. It codes for CASRQGQKTYEQYF. The chain couples TRBV7-9 to TRBJ2-7; D might be TRBD1 (6 bases). V was trimmed by 6 bases and J by 2 bases, leaving 14 bases between them. CDR3 length: 14 amino acids. The germline V gene has CDR1 SEHNR and CDR2 FQNEAQ (reference sequence).

V is TRBV6-5 and J is TRBJ1-4; 9 nucleotides line up with TRBD1. After removal of 6 bases from V and 5 bases from J, the junction contained 1 base not matched to a gene. This CDR3 is 13 amino acids long. Germline values: CDR1 MNHEY, CDR2 SVGAGI. This CDR3 is CASRDRGNEKLFF. CDR3 DNA sequence: TGTGCCAGCAGGGACAGGGGAAATGAAAAACTGTTTTTT.